These 10 T cell receptor beta chains were sequenced from one sample in a study of T cells after yellow fever vaccination. TCRdb itself ran the 5' RACE reads through MiXCR, one entry per CDR3 protein. The table lists over 300,000 distinct CDR3 sequences, 3% to 4.5% of them singletons, with around 22% in the top ten. The sample consisted of PBMCs, taken on the day of the yellow fever booster vaccination. The receptors originated from a man aged 18 to 29 who received the YFV17D yellow fever vaccine.

This clonotype has more than one count but fewer than ten. This sequence joins TRBV5-1 and TRBJ2-3; 10 bases align to TRBD1. The CDR3 contains 17 residues. The V and J ends lost 2 bases and 4 bases, in that order; junction bases with no gene match: 10. Germline-derived CDR1 and CDR2 are SGHRS and YFSETQ. CDR3 DNA: TGCGCCAGCAGCTTTTCTAGACAGGGGGCGCGGGCAGATACGCAGTATTTT. It encodes CASSFSRQGARADTQYF.

The rearrangement joins TRBV6-6 to TRBJ2-5; 11 bases agree with TRBD1. CDR1 is MNHNY, CDR2 SVGAGI, per germline (reference sequence). The trim removed 6 bases at V and 2 bases at J, leaving 8 bases unmatched. CDR3 length: 16 residues. CDR3 DNA: TGTGCCAGCAGCAAAGGCGGGACAGGGGGGCAAGAGACCCAGTACTTC. Its protein is CASSKGGTGGQETQYF.

The chain carries TRBV18 and TRBJ1-2; TRBD1 agrees at 7 bases. The CDR3 is 13 amino acids. CDR1 KGHSH and CDR2 LQKENI come from the germline V gene. The V segment lost 4 bases and the J segment 4 bases; nucleotides outside the gene matches: 3. The CDR3 region is CASSRDSRYGYTF. The CDR3 DNA sequence: TGTGCCAGCTCACGGGACAGCCGCTATGGCTACACCTTC.

This clonotype was seen only a few times. The V and J genes are TRBV23-1 and TRBJ2-5; D may be TRBD1 (5 bases). TRBV23-1 is an open reading frame, and its role is uncertain. The CDR3 runs 14 residues. Deletions cut 3 bases from V and 5 bases from J, with 13 bases between. The CDR3 coding sequence is TGCGCCAGCAGTCAGAAGGGGATCGGGGAGACCCAGTACTTC. It translates to CASSQKGIGETQYF.

V is TRBV15 and J is TRBJ2-2; 9 nucleotides agree with TRBD1. The CDR3 runs 14 residues. Germline CDR1 and CDR2: LNHNV and YYDKDF (reference sequence). V was pared by 3 bases and J by 7 bases, with 3 bases of the junction left unmatched. The CDR3 protein is CATSRGQGNGELFF. CDR3 DNA: TGTGCCACCAGCAGGGGACAGGGCAACGGGGAGCTGTTTTTT.

This clonotype was counted many times. This rearrangement joins TRBV5-1 to TRBJ2-1; D gene ambiguous. Trimming stripped 5 bases from V and 5 bases from J, with 5 bases between. In germline, CDR1 is SGHRS, CDR2 YFSETQ. The CDR3 is 11 residues long. The CDR3 loop reads CASRKDNEQFF. For the CDR3, the DNA is TGCGCCAGCAGGAAGGACAATGAGCAGTTCTTC.

In this sample, this clonotype turned up many times. The chain recombines TRBV18 with TRBJ2-7; 9 bases align to TRBD1. The CDR3 spans 14 residues. The V segment lost 5 bases and the J segment 6 bases; nucleotides outside the gene matches: 8. Germline lookup yields CDR1 KGHSH and CDR2 LQKENI. CDR3 sequence: CASSNPGQGGEQYF. CDR3 nucleotide sequence: TGTGCCAGCTCAAATCCGGGACAGGGTGGCGAGCAGTACTTC.

This clonotype appeared a few times. V gene TRBV6-5 combines with J gene TRBJ1-6; D perhaps matches TRBD1 (5 bases). This CDR3 contains 12 residues. V gave up 10 bases and J gave up 10 bases, with 14 bases separating them. The germline gives CDR1 MNHEY, CDR2 SVGAGI. The chain's CDR3 is CATHGAGSPLHF. Written as DNA, the CDR3 is TGTGCCACCCACGGGGCCGGCTCACCCCTCCACTTT.

The chain couples TRBV20-1 to TRBJ2-1, with D unresolved. The CDR3 is 10 residues long. The V and J ends lost 6 bases and 11 bases respectively, with 11 bases between them. Germline V gives CDR1 DFQATT, CDR2 SNEGSKA (reference sequence). The CDR3 nucleotides are TGCAGTGCCAGATGGGTCAAGCAGTTCTTC. Translated, it gives CSARWVKQFF.

This clonotype was observed many times. The genes are TRBV29-1 and TRBJ2-1; a weak D match, TRBD1 (6 bases). V was trimmed by 2 bases and J by 15 bases, leaving 14 bases between them. This CDR3 comprises 11 residues. Germline V gives CDR1 SQVTM, CDR2 ANQGSEA. The CDR3 reads CSVELWSGVFF. The CDR3 DNA sequence: TGCAGCGTTGAATTGTGGTCAGGGGTGTTCTTC.